This T cell receptor beta chain was identified during a study of T cells in Graves' hyperthyroidism and ophthalmopathy. In this sample, this clonotype turned up a few times. Using RNA transcripts as the source, TCR beta CDR3 regions were amplified. A set of HTBI primers served as the primers for a first-round RT-PCR of the TCR CDR3. TCRdb independently ran MiXCR on the multiplex PCR reads; one entry per CDR3 protein. The sample carries about 640,000 distinct CDR3 sequences, about 15% recorded once. V was cut by 4 bases and J by 0 bases, with 14 bases left in between. Per germline, CDR1 SGHVS and CDR2 FQNEAQ. This CDR3 region has 16 residues.

V and J are TRBV7-8 and TRBJ2-3, with D possibly TRBD2 on 6 matching bases. The source material was blood. This receptor was identified in a woman aged 45-59 years with Graves' ophthalmopathy. The CDR3 loop is CASSSGGFTSTDTQYF. The DNA of the CDR3 is TGTGCCAGCAGCTCCGGAGGGTTCACTAGCACAGATACGCAGTATTTT.